One sample yielded the 22 T cell receptor beta chains listed below, sequenced in a study of blood T cell repertoires in COVID-19. Using immunoSEQ multiplex PCR, the repertoire was profiled, and TCRdb retains in-frame clones only, with some absent. The sample lists roughly 95,000 clones, roughly 87% seen once, with 15% to 20% in the top ten. The sequenced sample was peripheral blood. The receptors shown here come from an older man with acute or convalescent COVID-19.

The chain recombines TRBV27 with TRBJ2-2, with TRBD1 matching 7 bases. The junction had 13 bases not matched to a gene; V was cut back by 5 bases and J by 7 bases. Germline-derived CDR1 and CDR2 are MNHEY and SMNVEV (reference sequence). There are 16 residues in the CDR3. CDR3 bases: TGTGCCAGCAGTCTCCGACAGGGTAGGGTCGGCGGGGAGCTGTTTTTT. Protein product: CASSLRQGRVGGELFF.

The chain uses TRBV5-1 and TRBJ1-6; maybe TRBD1 (6 bases). Trimming removed 4 bases from V and 0 bases from J, with 14 bases in between. Germline loops: CDR1 SGHRS, CDR2 YFSETQ. This CDR3 is 17 amino acids long. CDR3 sequence reads: CASSRQEMSSYNSPLHF. DNA of the CDR3: TGCGCCAGCAGCCGACAGGAGATGAGCTCCTATAATTCACCCCTCCACTTT.

The rearrangement links TRBV28 to TRBJ1-4; TRBD1 agrees at 10 bases. The CDR3 is 18 residues long. Trimming cost V 6 bases and J 7 bases; bases outside gene matches: 17. In germline, CDR1 is MDHEN, CDR2 SYDVKM. The CDR3 region has the DNA TGTGCCAGCAGCCCGTGGGGGACAGGGGCAGGGGGGCTTGAAAAACTGTTTTTT. This sequence encodes CASSPWGTGAGGLEKLFF.

This sequence joins TRBV18 and TRBJ1-1; D is uncertain. The CDR3 has 13 amino acids. V was shortened by 6 bases and J by 0 bases, with 8 bases between the two germline ends. The germline gives CDR1 KGHSH, CDR2 LQKENI. The DNA for the CDR3 is TGTGCCAGCTCCCTGTATTTGAACACTGAAGCTTTCTTT. It is translated as CASSLYLNTEAFF.

The table lists this clone with a count of one. The V call is TRBV11-2, the J call TRBJ2-7; TRBD2 matches 8 bases. This CDR3 comprises 14 residues. J lost 5 bases, V lost 5 bases, and 8 bases had no gene match. Germline CDR1 and CDR2: SGHAT and FQNNGV. For the CDR3, the DNA is TGTGCCAGCAGCCTTATAGCGGGATGGGACGAGCAGTACTTC. Residues: CASSLIAGWDEQYF. The full variable domain, in which reference TRBV11-2 and TRBJ2-7 provide the parts outside the CDR3, is EAGVAQSPRYKIIEKRQSVAFWCNPISGHATLYWYQQILGQGPKLLIQFQNNGVVDDSQLPKDRFSAERLKGVDSTLKIQPAKLEDSAVYLCASSLIAGWDEQYFGPGTRLTVT.

The rearrangement links TRBV9 to TRBJ2-6, with 8 bases fitting TRBD2. Looked up from germline, CDR1 is SGDLS and CDR2 is YYNGEE. V dropped 0 bases and J dropped 0; count of bases not matched to a gene: 11. The CDR3 length is 20 residues. The CDR3: CASSVGTSSGDSSGANVLTF. CDR3 nucleotide sequence: TGTGCCAGCAGCGTAGGTACAAGTAGCGGGGATAGCTCTGGGGCCAACGTCCTGACTTTC.

The chain couples TRBV5-6 to TRBJ1-5; weak D call: TRBD1 (6 bases). V was pared by 4 bases and J by 6 bases, with 17 bases between. In germline, CDR1 is SGHDT, CDR2 YYEEEE. This CDR3 is built from 15 residues. The DNA for the CDR3 is TGTGCCAGCAGCCTCATGCGGGGGACAAGTCAGCCCCAGCATTTT. It specifies CASSLMRGTSQPQHF.

The chain uses TRBV6-5 and TRBJ2-7, with 7 bases fitting TRBD1. The CDR3 spans 13 residues. Trimming took 7 bases from V and 6 from J; bases not matched to a gene: 9. The V gene's germline CDR1 is MNHEY and CDR2 SVGAGI. The CDR3 is CASTQRQGREQYF. The DNA of the CDR3 is TGTGCCAGCACCCAAAGACAGGGCCGCGAGCAGTACTTC.

The genes are TRBV7-9 and TRBJ2-1, with TRBD2 matching over 7 bases. Germline CDR1 SEHNR, CDR2 FQNEAQ (reference sequence). Germline trimming cut 5 bases from V and 8 bases from J; bases unmatched to any gene: 9. This CDR3 contains 14 residues. This chain's CDR3 is CASSPWTRGYEQFF. In DNA, the CDR3 is TGTGCCAGCAGCCCATGGACTAGAGGGTATGAGCAGTTCTTC.

J is TRBJ1-4 and V is TRBV7-2; no clear D. CDR1 SGHTA and CDR2 FQGNSA come from the germline V gene. CDR3 length: 16 residues. V was pared by 5 bases and J by 0 bases, with 13 bases between. In nucleotides, the CDR3 is TGTGCCAGCAGCCCCTGGCGGCAGTCAACTAATGAAAAACTGTTTTTT. This translates into CASSPWRQSTNEKLFF.

This clone was counted once. The V and J genes are TRBV7-6 and TRBJ1-3; possible D gene TRBD1, 5 bases. Looked up from germline, CDR1 is SGHVS and CDR2 is FNYEAQ. CDR3 length: 15 amino acids. Trimming took 2 bases from V and 2 from J, leaving 10 bases between them. The CDR3 loop is CASSLRGEAGNTIYF. The CDR3 DNA reads TGTGCCAGCAGCTTACGGGGGGAAGCTGGAAACACCATATATTTT.

This clone was detected only once. V gene TRBV7-2 combines with J gene TRBJ2-4, with 9 bases identical to TRBD1. V was clipped by 6 bases and J by 3 bases; unmatched bases: 6. The CDR3 is 15 residues long. Germline V gene sequence: CDR1 SGHTA, CDR2 FQGNSA. The CDR3 sequence: CASSNRGLDKNIQYF. The CDR3 DNA reads as TGTGCCAGCAGTAACAGGGGGCTTGACAAAAACATTCAGTACTTC.

Comment on this clone: A much bigger clone sits one base away, suggesting this may be a read error. CDR3 DNA: TGCGCCAGCAGCGCCGGGACAGGGGCCTACGAGCAGTACTTC. Translation gives CASSAGTGAYEQYF. This sequence joins TRBV5-1 and TRBJ2-7; 10 bases fit TRBD1. Trimming removed 4 bases from V and 2 bases from J; junction bases left unmatched: 3. The CDR3 extends over 14 amino acids. Germline values: CDR1 SGHRS, CDR2 YFSETQ.

The rearrangement joins TRBV2 to TRBJ1-2; 7 nucleotides agree with TRBD1. This CDR3 is 14 amino acids long. The germline gives CDR1 SNHLY, CDR2 FYNNEI. V was clipped by 7 bases and J by 3 bases; unmatched bases: 8. CDR3 sequence (DNA): TGTGCCAGCACCGAGAGAGGGGGCGACTATGGCTACACCTTC. Its protein product is CASTERGGDYGYTF. The full variable domain, with the rest looked up from reference TRBV2 and TRBJ1-2, is EPEVTQTPSHQVTQMGQEVILRCVPISNHLYFYWYRQILGQKVEFLVSFYNNEISEKSEIFDDQFSVERPDGSNFTLKIRSTKLEDSAMYFCASTERGGDYGYTFGSGTRLTVV.

The J gene is TRBJ2-1, the V gene TRBV6-5, with D perhaps matching TRBD2 (6 bases). The CDR3 totals 14 residues. Between the trimmed V and J ends, which lost 8 bases and 4 bases, there was a span of 15 bases. Per germline, CDR1 MNHEY and CDR2 SVGAGI. Written as DNA, the CDR3 is TGTGCCAGCTGGGTGGGGGGATCGTACAATGAGCAGTTCTTC. Translated: CASWVGGSYNEQFF.

The chain is built from TRBV27 and TRBJ2-7, with D possibly TRBD1 on 6 matching bases. V lost 0 bases and J lost 0, with 12 bases in between. In germline, CDR1 is MNHEY, CDR2 SMNVEV (reference sequence). The CDR3 sequence is 16 residues long. The CDR3 reads CASSLSWDTPSYEQYF. Here the CDR3 DNA reads TGTGCCAGCAGTTTATCCTGGGACACCCCCTCCTACGAGCAGTACTTC.

The chain links TRBV7-2 to TRBJ2-3; D unresolved. The CDR3 is made up of 11 amino acids. Germline V gives CDR1 SGHTA, CDR2 FQGNSA. The V and J ends lost 5 bases and 6 bases respectively, with 6 bases between them. DNA of the CDR3: TGTGCCAGCAGCCAGATGGATACGCAGTATTTT. This translates into CASSQMDTQYF.

This chain joins TRBV6-6 and TRBJ2-7; 8 bases align to TRBD1. Germline V CDR1 and CDR2: MNHNY, SVGAGI (reference sequence). The CDR3 is made up of 14 amino acids. Trimming at V came to 5 bases and at J to 3 bases, leaving 6 bases not matched to a gene. The CDR3 loop reads CASSAGTGFYEQYF. In DNA, the CDR3 is TGTGCCAGCAGTGCCGGGACAGGATTCTACGAGCAGTACTTC.

This clone was seen only a few times. The chain combines TRBV7-2 with TRBJ2-7; 11 nucleotides align to TRBD2. The V gene end was trimmed by 5 bases and the J gene end by 3 bases; junction bases not matched to a gene: 6. The CDR3 loop spans 15 amino acids. From germline, CDR1 is SGHTA and CDR2 FQGNSA. CDR3 region: CASSLSGRAGYEQYF. The CDR3 DNA follows: TGTGCCAGCAGCCTTAGCGGGAGGGCTGGCTACGAGCAGTACTTC.

J is TRBJ2-7 and V is TRBV6-5; possible D gene TRBD2, 5 bases. Germline assignment: CDR1 MNHEY and CDR2 SVGAGI. The CDR3 loop spans 11 amino acids. Trimming shortened V by 10 bases and J by 3 bases, and 10 bases separated the two germline ends. The DNA for the CDR3 is TGTGCCACCGACGAGGGCTACGAGCAGTACTTC. Encoded protein: CATDEGYEQYF.

The rearrangement uses TRBV18 and TRBJ2-2; the D gene is possibly TRBD2 (6 bases). Trimming stripped 8 bases from V and 7 bases from J, with 14 bases between. Germline-derived CDR1 and CDR2 are KGHSH and LQKENI. This CDR3 contains 13 residues. This chain's CDR3 is CASLTMEGGELFF. As DNA, the CDR3 is TGTGCCAGCCTCACGATGGAGGGCGGGGAGCTGTTTTTT. Full variable domain (missing parts from reference TRBV18 and TRBJ2-2): NAGVMQNPRHLVRRRGQEARLRCSPMKGHSHVYWYRQLPEEGLKFMVYLQKENIIDESGMPKERFSAEFPKEGPSILRIQQVVRGDSAAYFCASLTMEGGELFFGEGSRLTVL.

CDR3 loop: CASSGTGTDEQFF. CDR3 nucleotide sequence: TGCGCCAGCAGCGGGACAGGGACAGATGAGCAGTTCTTC. This rearrangement joins TRBV5-1 to TRBJ2-1, with 9 bases lining up with TRBD1. This CDR3 is built from 13 residues. Unmatched junction bases numbered 4, after V lost 4 bases and J lost 8 bases. Germline V gene sequence: CDR1 SGHRS, CDR2 YFSETQ.